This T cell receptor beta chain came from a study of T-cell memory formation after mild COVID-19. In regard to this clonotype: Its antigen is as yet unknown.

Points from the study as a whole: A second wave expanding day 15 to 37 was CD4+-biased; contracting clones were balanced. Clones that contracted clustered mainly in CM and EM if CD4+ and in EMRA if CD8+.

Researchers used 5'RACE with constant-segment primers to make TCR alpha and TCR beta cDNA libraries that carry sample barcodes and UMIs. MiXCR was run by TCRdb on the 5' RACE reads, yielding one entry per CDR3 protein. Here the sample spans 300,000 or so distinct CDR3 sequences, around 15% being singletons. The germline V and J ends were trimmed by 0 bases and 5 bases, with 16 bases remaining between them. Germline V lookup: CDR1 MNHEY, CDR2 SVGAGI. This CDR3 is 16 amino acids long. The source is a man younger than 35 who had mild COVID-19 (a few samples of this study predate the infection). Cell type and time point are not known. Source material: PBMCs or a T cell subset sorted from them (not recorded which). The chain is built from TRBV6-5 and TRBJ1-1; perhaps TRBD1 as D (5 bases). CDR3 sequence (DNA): TGTGCCAGCAGTTACTCGAACGCAGGGTTGAGTACTGAAGCTTTCTTT. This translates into CASSYSNAGLSTEAFF.